The 14 T cell receptor beta chains given below trace back to one sample, sequenced in a study of T cells after yellow fever vaccination. TCRdb reanalysed the 5' RACE reads using MiXCR and keeps one entry per CDR3 protein. The table records around 230,000 distinct CDR3 sequences, roughly 6.3% of them present only once. Sequences were derived from CD4+ T cells sorted from PBMCs, sampled on the day of the yellow fever booster vaccination. Every receptor here comes from a man aged 25-45 years who received the YFV17D yellow fever vaccine.

The chain carries TRBV4-3 and TRBJ2-3, with D possibly TRBD2 on 7 matching bases. V lost 4 bases and J lost 0, with 11 bases in between. Germline CDR1 is LGHNA and CDR2 is YSLEER. CDR3 length equals 15 residues. The CDR3 coding sequence is TGCGCCAGCAGCCCGGGGGGCGGAAGCACAGATACGCAGTATTTT. Protein sequence: CASSPGGGSTDTQYF.

This clonotype was recorded at least ten times. The chain recombines TRBV5-5 with TRBJ2-5; D remains unclear. Between the trimmed V and J ends, which lost 0 bases and 3 bases, there was a span of 9 bases. This CDR3 spans 14 amino acids. Germline V CDR1 and CDR2: SGHKS, YYEKEE (reference sequence). CDR3 loop: CASSLGPSEETQYF. The CDR3 DNA follows: TGTGCCAGCAGCTTGGGGCCTTCAGAAGAGACCCAGTACTTC. Based on the CDR3 plus reference TRBV5-5 and TRBJ2-5, the full variable domain is DAGVTQSPTHLIKTRGQQVTLRCSPISGHKSVSWYQQVLGQGPQFIFQYYEKEERGRGNFPDRFSARQFPNYSSELNVNALLLGDSALYLCASSLGPSEETQYFGPGTRLLVL.

V gene TRBV6-1 combines with J gene TRBJ2-3, with 7 bases aligning to TRBD1. Germline-derived CDR1 and CDR2 are MNHNS and SASEGT. There are 14 residues in the CDR3. Trimming cost V 7 bases and J 3 bases; bases outside gene matches: 7. The CDR3 region has the DNA TGTGCCAGCAACGAACACAGGGGAACAGATACGCAGTATTTT. Amino acid sequence: CASNEHRGTDTQYF.

CDR3 in amino acids: CAIRRDGDTEAFF. For the CDR3, the DNA is TGTGCCATCCGCCGGGACGGAGACACTGAAGCTTTCTTT. The chain has TRBV10-3 and TRBJ1-1, with a weak D call TRBD1 (5 bases). V was shortened by 8 bases and J by 3 bases, with 13 bases between the two germline ends. CDR1 is ENHRY, CDR2 SYGVKD, per germline. The CDR3 contains 13 residues.

This chain links TRBV27 with TRBJ2-3; D may match TRBD1 or TRBD2 (5 bases each). V was clipped by 4 bases and J by 7 bases, with 15 bases between them. CDR1 is MNHEY and CDR2 is SMNVEV in the germline V gene (reference sequence). This CDR3 contains 14 residues. CDR3 amino acids: CASSSGTSVNTQYF. The CDR3 DNA reads TGTGCCAGCAGTTCAGGGACGAGTGTGAATACGCAGTATTTT.

This clonotype was seen repeatedly, ten times or more. The rearrangement joins TRBV7-2 to TRBJ2-6, with TRBD1 matching over 10 bases. The CDR3 runs to 17 residues. V shed 6 bases, J shed 4 bases, and the junction held 9 bases outside the gene matches. Germline V gene lookup returns CDR1 SGHTA and CDR2 FQGNSA. The CDR3 region is CASRRDRGMRGANVLTF. CDR3 in DNA: TGTGCCAGCAGACGGGACAGGGGAATGCGGGGGGCCAACGTCCTGACTTTC.

V usage is TRBV23-1 and J usage is TRBJ2-7; TRBD2 aligns across 15 bases. TRBV23-1 is designated an ORF whose function remains uncertain. The CDR3 runs to 15 residues. J gave up 6 bases and V 9 bases, and 9 bases lay outside the gene matches. The CDR3 loop reads CARRTSGRALAEQYF. CDR3 bases: TGCGCCAGAAGGACTAGCGGGAGGGCCTTGGCCGAGCAGTACTTC.

This clonotype was seen many times. This rearrangement joins TRBV20-1 to TRBJ2-1, with 14 nucleotides matching TRBD2. The germline CDR1 and CDR2 sequences are DFQATT and SNEGSKA (reference sequence). The ends lost 5 bases at V and 8 bases at J; junction bases unmatched: 2. There are 13 residues in the CDR3. Here the CDR3 reads CSAPGLAGDEQFF. The DNA of the CDR3 is TGCAGTGCTCCGGGACTAGCGGGAGATGAGCAGTTCTTC.

The chain has TRBV5-1 and TRBJ2-1; no clear D gene. Germline CDR1 reads SGHRS; CDR2 reads YFSETQ. The CDR3 extends over 11 amino acids. The V end was cut by 5 bases, the J end by 5 bases, with 5 bases between. This CDR3 is CASSQNNEQFF. CDR3 bases: TGCGCCAGCAGTCAGAACAATGAGCAGTTCTTC.

This CDR3 reads CATSGGLGRRFFFF. CDR3 in DNA: TGTGCCACCAGCGGTGGGCTGGGGCGGCGCTTCTTTTTCTTT. The V call is TRBV15, the J call TRBJ1-1, with D possibly being TRBD1 (5 bases). Trimming left V 5 bases short and J 13 bases short, with 23 bases between. The CDR3 spans 14 residues. Germline V gene data show CDR1 as LNHNV and CDR2 as YYDKDF (reference sequence). Complete variable domain (other parts from reference TRBV15 and TRBJ1-1): DAMVIQNPRYQVTQFGKPVTLSCSQTLNHNVMYWYQQKSSQAPKLLFHYYDKDFNNEADTPDNFQSRRPNTSFCFLDIRSPGLGDTAMYLCATSGGLGRRFFFFGQGTRLTVV.

CDR3 DNA sequence: TGTGCCAGCAGTTTTTACAGGGGAGGCGGCTCCTACAATGAGCAGTTCTTC. Its translation is CASSFYRGGGSYNEQFF. The V gene is TRBV6-2 or TRBV6-3, the J gene TRBJ2-1; tentative D call: TRBD1 (7 bases). Germline V gene data show CDR1 as MNHEY and CDR2 as SVGEGT. The CDR3 has 17 amino acids. V gave up 4 bases and J gave up 0 bases, with 16 bases separating them.

This clonotype was observed a handful of times. The rearrangement joins TRBV10-3 to TRBJ2-7; 7 nucleotides line up with TRBD2. The germline CDR1 and CDR2 sequences are ENHRY and SYGVKD. V was clipped by 5 bases and J by 3 bases; unmatched bases: 19. The CDR3 extends over 18 amino acids. The CDR3: CAISRSGLAEGLHYEQYF. In DNA form, the CDR3 reads TGTGCCATCAGTCGGTCGGGGCTAGCGGAGGGGTTACACTACGAGCAGTACTTC.

This clonotype was detected many times. This rearrangement joins TRBV12-3 or TRBV12-4 to TRBJ2-5, with TRBD1 as a possible D gene (5 bases). V dropped 2 bases and J dropped 4 bases, with 11 bases sitting between them. This CDR3 contains 14 residues. The CDR3 spells CASSLSGPGETQYF. The CDR3 DNA reads TGTGCCAGCAGTTTATCAGGGCCCGGAGAGACCCAGTACTTC.

This clonotype was seen more than once but under ten times. Here the CDR3 DNA reads TGTGCCAGCAGCTTGAGTTGGCAGGGCGAATACACCATATATTTT. It encodes CASSLSWQGEYTIYF. This chain joins TRBV11-2 and TRBJ1-3; D possibly corresponds to TRBD1 (5 bases). CDR1 and CDR2 (germline): SGHAT, FQNNGV. This CDR3 contains 15 residues. Trimming cost V 3 bases and J 8 bases, with 17 bases left between them.